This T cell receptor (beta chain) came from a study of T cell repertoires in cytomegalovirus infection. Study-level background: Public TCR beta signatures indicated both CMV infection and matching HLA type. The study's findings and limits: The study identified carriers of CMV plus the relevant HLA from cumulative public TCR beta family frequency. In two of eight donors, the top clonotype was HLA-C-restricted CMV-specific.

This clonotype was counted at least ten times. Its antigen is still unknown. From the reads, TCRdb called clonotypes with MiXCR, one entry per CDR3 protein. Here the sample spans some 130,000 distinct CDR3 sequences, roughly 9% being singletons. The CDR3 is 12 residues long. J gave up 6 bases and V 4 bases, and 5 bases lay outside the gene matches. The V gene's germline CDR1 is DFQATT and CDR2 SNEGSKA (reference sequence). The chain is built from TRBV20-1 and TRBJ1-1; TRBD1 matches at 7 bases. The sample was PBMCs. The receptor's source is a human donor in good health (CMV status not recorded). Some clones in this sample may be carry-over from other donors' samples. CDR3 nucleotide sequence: TGCAGTGCTACAAGGGACAGCCCTGAAGCTTTCTTT. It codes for CSATRDSPEAFF.